A single TCR beta chain is shown here with its context. The data were obtained in a study of blood T cells in healthy people across ages. CDR3 length: 13 residues. V lost 5 bases to trimming and J lost 2 bases, with 9 bases between them. Germline V gives CDR1 SEHNR, CDR2 FQNEAQ (reference sequence). A second PCR, run for roughly 7 to 12 cycles, used a sample-barcoded 5' primer plus a J-beta primer mix. One entry per CDR3 protein, called by TCRdb with MiXCR from the 5' RACE reads. The sample includes around 1,600,000 distinct CDR3 sequences, approximately 43% seen only once; the top ten take about 4.1%.

This TCR derives from a woman under 30 in good health. The sequenced material came from blood. This chain connects TRBV7-9 to TRBJ1-2; perhaps TRBD1 as D (5 bases). As DNA, the CDR3 is TGTGCCAGCAGCGCGGACATCAACTATGGCTACACCTTC. As protein: CASSADINYGYTF.